Below, one T cell receptor (beta chain) is given with its context. From germline, CDR1 is SGHNT and CDR2 YYREEE (reference sequence). The CDR3 is made up of 12 amino acids. V was clipped by 3 bases and J by 6 bases, with 10 bases between them. Clones were read by immunoSEQ multiplex PCR, and TCRdb kept only the in-frame ones, dropping some. The repertoire holds tens of thousands of clones, with 73% as singletons. The record originates from a study of pediatric ulcerative colitis. Study as a whole: Most patients had pancolitis, and two had left-sided colitis.

One to two pinch biopsies were taken from the rectum during colonoscopy. The sequenced sample consisted of gut tissue. The gene calls are TRBV5-4 and TRBJ2-7, with D unresolved. This receptor was taken from a boy under 18 with moderate ulcerative colitis. CDR3 DNA sequence: TGTGCCAGCAGCTCGGGCCACACCGAGCAGTACTTC. Protein sequence: CASSSGHTEQYF.